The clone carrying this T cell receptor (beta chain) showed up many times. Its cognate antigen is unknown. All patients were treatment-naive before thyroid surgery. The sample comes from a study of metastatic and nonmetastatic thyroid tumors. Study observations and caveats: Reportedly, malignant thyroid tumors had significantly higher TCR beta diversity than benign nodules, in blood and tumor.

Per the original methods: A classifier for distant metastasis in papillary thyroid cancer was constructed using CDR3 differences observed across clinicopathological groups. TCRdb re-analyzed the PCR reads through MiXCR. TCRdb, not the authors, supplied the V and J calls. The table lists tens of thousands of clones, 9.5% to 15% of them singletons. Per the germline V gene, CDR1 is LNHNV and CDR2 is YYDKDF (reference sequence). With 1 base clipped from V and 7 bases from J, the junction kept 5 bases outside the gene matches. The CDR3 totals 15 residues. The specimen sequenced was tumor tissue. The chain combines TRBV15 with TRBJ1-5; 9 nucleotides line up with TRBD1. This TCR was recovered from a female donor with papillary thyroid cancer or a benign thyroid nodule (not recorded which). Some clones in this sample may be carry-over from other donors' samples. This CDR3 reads CATSRGTGEGQPQHF. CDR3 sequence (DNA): TGTGCCACCAGCAGAGGGACAGGGGAGGGCCAGCCCCAGCATTTT.